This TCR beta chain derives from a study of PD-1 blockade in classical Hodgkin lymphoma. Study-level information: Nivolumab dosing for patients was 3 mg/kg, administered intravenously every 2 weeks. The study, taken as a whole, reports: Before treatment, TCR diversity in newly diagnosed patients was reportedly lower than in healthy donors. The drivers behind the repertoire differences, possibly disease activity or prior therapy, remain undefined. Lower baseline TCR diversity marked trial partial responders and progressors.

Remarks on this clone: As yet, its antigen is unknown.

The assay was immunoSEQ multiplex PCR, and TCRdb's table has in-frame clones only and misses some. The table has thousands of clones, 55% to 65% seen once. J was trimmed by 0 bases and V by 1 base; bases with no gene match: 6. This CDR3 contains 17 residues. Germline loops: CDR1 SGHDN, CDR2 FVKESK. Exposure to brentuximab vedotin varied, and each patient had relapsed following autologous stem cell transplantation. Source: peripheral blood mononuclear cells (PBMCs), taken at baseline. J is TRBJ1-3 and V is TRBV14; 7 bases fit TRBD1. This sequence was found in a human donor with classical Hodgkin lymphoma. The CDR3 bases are TGTGCCAGCAGCCAAGGGAAGACAGGGAGCTCTGGAAACACCATATATTTT. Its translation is CASSQGKTGSSGNTIYF.